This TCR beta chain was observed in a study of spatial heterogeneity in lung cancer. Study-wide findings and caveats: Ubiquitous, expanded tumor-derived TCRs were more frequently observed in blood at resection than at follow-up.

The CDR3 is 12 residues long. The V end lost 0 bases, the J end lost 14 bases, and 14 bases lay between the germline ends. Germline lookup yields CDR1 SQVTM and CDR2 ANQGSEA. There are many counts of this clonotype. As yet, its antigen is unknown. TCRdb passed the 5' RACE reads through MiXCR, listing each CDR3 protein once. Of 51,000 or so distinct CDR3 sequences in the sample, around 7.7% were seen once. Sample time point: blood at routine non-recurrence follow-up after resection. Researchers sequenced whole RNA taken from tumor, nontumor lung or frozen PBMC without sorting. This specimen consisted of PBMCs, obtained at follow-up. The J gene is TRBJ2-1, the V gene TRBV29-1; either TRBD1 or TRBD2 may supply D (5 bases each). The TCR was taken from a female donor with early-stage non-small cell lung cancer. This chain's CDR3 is CSVEEGDGPKFF. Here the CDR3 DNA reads TGCAGCGTTGAAGAGGGGGACGGCCCGAAGTTCTTC.